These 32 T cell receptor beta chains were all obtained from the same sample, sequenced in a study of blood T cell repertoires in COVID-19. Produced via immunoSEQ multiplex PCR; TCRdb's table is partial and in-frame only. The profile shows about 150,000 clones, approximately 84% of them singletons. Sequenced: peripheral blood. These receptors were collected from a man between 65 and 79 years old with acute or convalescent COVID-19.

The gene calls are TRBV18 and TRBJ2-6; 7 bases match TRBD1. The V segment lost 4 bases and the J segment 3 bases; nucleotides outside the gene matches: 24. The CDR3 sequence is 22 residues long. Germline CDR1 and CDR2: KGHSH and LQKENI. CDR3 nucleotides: TGTGCCAGCTCACGCACCGTCGCGCTGAAAGGACAGGTCAGAAGTGGGGCCAACGTCCTGACTTTC. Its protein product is CASSRTVALKGQVRSGANVLTF.

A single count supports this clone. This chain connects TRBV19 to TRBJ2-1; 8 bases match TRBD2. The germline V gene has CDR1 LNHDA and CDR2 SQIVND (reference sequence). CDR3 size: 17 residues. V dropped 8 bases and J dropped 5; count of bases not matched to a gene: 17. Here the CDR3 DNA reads TGTGCCAGTTCCATCCAGCTAGCGGGTCCCCTAGACAATGAGCAGTTCTTC. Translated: CASSIQLAGPLDNEQFF. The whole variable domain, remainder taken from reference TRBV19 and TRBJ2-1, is DGGITQSPKYLFRKEGQNVTLSCEQNLNHDAMYWYRQDPGQGLRLIYYSQIVNDFQKGDIAEGYSVSREKKESFPLTVTSAQKNPTAFYLCASSIQLAGPLDNEQFFGPGTRLTVL.

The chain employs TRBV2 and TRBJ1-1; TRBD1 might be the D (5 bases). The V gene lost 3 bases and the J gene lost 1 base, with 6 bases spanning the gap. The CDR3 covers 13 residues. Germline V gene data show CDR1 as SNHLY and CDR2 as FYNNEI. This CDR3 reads CASSDQGNTEAFF. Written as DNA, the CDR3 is TGTGCCAGCAGTGATCAGGGGAACACTGAAGCTTTCTTT.

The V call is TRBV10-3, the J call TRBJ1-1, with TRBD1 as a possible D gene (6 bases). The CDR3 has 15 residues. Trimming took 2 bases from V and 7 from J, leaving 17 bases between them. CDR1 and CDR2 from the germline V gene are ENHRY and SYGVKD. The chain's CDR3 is CAISEPGVQFGEAFF. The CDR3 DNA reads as TGTGCCATCAGTGAGCCAGGGGTCCAGTTCGGTGAAGCTTTCTTT.

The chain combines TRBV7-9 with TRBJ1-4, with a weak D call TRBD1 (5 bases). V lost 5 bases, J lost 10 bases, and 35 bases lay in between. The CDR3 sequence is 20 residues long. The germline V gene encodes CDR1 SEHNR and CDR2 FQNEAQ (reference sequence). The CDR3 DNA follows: TGTGCCAGCAGCATCAGGGTGGACTATTATAGTGGGGGTTATTGGGTAAAACTGTTTTTT. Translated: CASSIRVDYYSGGYWVKLFF.

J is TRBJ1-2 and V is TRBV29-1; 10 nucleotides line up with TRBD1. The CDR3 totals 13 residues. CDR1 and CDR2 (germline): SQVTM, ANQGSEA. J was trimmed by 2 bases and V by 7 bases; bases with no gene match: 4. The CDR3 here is CSAGQGENYGYTF. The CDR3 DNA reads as TGCAGCGCAGGACAGGGGGAGAACTATGGCTACACCTTC.

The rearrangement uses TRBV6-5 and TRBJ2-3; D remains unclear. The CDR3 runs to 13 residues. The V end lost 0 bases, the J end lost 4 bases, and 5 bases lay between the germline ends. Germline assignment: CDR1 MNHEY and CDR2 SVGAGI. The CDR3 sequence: CASSYSFADTQYF. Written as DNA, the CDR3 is TGTGCCAGCAGTTACTCCTTTGCAGATACGCAGTATTTT.

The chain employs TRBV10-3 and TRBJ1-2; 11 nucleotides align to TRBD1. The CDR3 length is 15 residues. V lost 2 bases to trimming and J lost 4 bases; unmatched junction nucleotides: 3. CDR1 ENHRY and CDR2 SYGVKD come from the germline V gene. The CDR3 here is CAISEPGQGGYGYTF. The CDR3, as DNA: TGTGCCATCAGTGAGCCGGGACAGGGGGGCTATGGCTACACCTTC.

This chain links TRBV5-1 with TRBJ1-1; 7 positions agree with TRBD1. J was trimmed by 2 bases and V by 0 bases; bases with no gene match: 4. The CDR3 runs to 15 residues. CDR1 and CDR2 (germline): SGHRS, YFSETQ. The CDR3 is CASSLAGTVNTEAFF. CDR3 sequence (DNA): TGCGCCAGCAGCTTGGCCGGGACAGTAAACACTGAAGCTTTCTTT.

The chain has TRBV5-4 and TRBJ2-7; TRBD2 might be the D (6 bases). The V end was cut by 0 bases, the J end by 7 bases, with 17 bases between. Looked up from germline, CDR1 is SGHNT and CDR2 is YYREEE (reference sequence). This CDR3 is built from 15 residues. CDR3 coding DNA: TGTGCCAGCAGCTTGGGGCGGGGCTCGTATGGAGAGCAGTACTTC. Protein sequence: CASSLGRGSYGEQYF.

CDR3 sequence (DNA): TGCGCCAGCAGCAAGACAGGGGAGGCTAACTATGGCTACACCTTC. Protein: CASSKTGEANYGYTF. The rearrangement links TRBV5-1 to TRBJ1-2; 8 nucleotides agree with TRBD1. V gave up 4 bases and J gave up 0 bases; unmatched junction bases: 5. Germline CDR1 is SGHRS and CDR2 is YFSETQ. This CDR3 region has 15 residues.

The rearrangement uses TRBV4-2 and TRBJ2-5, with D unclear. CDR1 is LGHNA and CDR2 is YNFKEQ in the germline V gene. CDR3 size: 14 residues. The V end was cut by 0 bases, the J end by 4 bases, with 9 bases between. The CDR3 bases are TGTGCCAGCAGCCAAGATTCACCCGGAGAGACCCAGTACTTC. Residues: CASSQDSPGETQYF.

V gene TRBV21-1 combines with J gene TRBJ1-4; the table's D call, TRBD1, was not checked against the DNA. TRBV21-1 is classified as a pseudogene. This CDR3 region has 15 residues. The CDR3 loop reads CASSQGKLSAEKLFF. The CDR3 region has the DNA TGTGCCAGCAGCCAGGGGAAACTGAGTGCTGAAAAACTGTTTTTT.

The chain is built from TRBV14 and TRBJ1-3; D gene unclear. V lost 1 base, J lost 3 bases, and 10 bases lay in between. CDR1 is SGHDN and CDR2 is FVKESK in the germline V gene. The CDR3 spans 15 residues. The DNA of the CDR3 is TGTGCCAGCAGCCAAGGGGGAGATGTTGGAAACACCATATATTTT. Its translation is CASSQGGDVGNTIYF.

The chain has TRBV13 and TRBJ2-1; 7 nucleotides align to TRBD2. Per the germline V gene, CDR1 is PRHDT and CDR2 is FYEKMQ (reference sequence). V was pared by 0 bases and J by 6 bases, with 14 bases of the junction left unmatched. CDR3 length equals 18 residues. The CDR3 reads CASSLGWNLRLAVNEQFF. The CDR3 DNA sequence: TGTGCCAGCAGCTTAGGCTGGAACCTTAGACTAGCAGTCAATGAGCAGTTCTTC.

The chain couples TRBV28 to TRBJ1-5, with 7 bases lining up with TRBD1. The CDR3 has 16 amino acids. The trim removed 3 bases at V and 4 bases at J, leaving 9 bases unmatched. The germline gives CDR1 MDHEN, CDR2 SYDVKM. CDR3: CASSFYRGNGNQPQHF. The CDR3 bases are TGTGCCAGCAGTTTTTACAGGGGTAACGGGAATCAGCCCCAGCATTTT.

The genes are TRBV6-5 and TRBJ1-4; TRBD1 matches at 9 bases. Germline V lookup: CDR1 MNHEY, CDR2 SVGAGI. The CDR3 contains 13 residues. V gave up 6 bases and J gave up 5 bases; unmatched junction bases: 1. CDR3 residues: CASRTGGNEKLFF. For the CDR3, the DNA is TGTGCCAGCAGGACAGGGGGGAATGAAAAACTGTTTTTT.

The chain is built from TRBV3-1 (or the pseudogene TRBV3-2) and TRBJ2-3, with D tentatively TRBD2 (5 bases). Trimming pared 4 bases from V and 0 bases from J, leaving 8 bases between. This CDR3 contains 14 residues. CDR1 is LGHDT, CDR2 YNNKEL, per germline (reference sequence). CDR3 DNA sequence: TGTGCCAGCAGCCGTGGGAGTAGCACAGATACGCAGTATTTT. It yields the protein CASSRGSSTDTQYF.

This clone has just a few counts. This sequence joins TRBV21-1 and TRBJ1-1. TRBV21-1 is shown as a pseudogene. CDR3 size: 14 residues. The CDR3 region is CASSKPLSTTEAFF. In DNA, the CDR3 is TGTGCCAGCAGCAAACCCCTTTCTACCACTGAAGCTTTCTTT.

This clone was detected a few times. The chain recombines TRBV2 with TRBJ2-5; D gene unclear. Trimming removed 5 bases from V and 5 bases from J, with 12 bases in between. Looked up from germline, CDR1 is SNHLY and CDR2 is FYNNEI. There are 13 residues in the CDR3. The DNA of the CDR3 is TGTGCCAGCAGTTGGGTGACCAGGGAGACCCAGTACTTC. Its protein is CASSWVTRETQYF.

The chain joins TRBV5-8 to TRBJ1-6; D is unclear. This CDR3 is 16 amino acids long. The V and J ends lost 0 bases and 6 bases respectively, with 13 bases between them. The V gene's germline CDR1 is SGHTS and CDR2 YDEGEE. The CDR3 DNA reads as TGTGCCAGCAGCTTGGCCTTCGGAGGTGGTAATTCACCCCTCCACTTT. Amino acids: CASSLAFGGGNSPLHF.

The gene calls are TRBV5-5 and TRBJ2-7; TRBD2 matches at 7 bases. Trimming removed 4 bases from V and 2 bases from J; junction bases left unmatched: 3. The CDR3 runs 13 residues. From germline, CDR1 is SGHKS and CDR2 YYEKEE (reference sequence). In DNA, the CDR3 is TGTGCCAGCAGCCGCGGGGGTGCCTACGAGCAGTACTTC. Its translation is CASSRGGAYEQYF. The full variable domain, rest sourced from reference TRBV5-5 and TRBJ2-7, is DAGVTQSPTHLIKTRGQQVTLRCSPISGHKSVSWYQQVLGQGPQFIFQYYEKEERGRGNFPDRFSARQFPNYSSELNVNALLLGDSALYLCASSRGGAYEQYFGPGTRLTVT.

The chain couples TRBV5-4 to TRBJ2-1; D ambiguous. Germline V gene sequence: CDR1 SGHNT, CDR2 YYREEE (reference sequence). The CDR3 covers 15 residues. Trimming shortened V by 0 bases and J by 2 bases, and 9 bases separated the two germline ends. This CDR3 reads CASSLAPVTYNEQFF. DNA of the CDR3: TGTGCCAGCAGCTTGGCGCCGGTAACCTACAATGAGCAGTTCTTC.

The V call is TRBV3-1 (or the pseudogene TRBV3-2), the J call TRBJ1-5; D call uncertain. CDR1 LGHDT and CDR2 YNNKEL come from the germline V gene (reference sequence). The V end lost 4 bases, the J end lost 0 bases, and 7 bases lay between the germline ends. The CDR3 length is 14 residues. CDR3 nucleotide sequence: TGTGCCAGCAGCCCTACCCATAGCAATCAGCCCCAGCATTTT. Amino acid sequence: CASSPTHSNQPQHF.

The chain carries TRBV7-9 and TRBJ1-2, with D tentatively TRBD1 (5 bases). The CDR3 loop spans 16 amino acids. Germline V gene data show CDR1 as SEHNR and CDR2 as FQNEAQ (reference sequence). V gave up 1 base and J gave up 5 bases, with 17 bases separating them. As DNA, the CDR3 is TGTGCCAGCAGCTTAGTACCTTCGGGGGTAGGGTATGGCTACACCTTC. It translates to CASSLVPSGVGYGYTF. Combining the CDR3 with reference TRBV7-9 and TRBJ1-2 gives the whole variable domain DTGVSQNPRHKITKRGQNVTFRCDPISEHNRLYWYRQTLGQGPEFLTYFQNEAQLEKSRLLSDRFSAERPKGSFSTLEIQRTEQGDSAMYLCASSLVPSGVGYGYTFGSGTRLTVV.

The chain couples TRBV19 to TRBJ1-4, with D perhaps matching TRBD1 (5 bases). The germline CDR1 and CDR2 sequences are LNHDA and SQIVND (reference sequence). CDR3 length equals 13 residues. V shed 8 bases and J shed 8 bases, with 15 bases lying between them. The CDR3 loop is CASGGVSNEKLFF. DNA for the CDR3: TGTGCCAGTGGGGGGGTGTCGAACGAAAAACTGTTTTTT.

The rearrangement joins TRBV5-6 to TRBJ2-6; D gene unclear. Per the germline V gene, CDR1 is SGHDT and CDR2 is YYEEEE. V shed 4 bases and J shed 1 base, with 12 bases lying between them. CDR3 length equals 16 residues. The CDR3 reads CASSPIEPSGANVLTF. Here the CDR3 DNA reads TGTGCCAGCAGCCCGATTGAGCCATCTGGGGCCAACGTCCTGACTTTC.

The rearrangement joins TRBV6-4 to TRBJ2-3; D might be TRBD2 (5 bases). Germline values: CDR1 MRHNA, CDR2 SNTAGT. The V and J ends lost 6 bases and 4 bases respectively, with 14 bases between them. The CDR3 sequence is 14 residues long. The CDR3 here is CASRPRFGADTQYF. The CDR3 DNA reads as TGTGCCAGCAGGCCTAGATTCGGGGCAGATACGCAGTATTTT.

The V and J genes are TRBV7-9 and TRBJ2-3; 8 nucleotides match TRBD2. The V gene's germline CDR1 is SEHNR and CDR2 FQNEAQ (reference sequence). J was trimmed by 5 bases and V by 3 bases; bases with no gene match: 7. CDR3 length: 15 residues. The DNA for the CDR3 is TGTGCCAGCAGCTTTTCGGGAGGGAAGGAAGATACGCAGTATTTT. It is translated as CASSFSGGKEDTQYF.

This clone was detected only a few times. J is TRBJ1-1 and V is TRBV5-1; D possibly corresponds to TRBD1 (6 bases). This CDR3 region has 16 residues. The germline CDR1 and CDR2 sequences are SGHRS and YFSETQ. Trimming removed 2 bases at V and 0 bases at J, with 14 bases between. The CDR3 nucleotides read TGCGCCAGCAGCTTTGGACAGAGCACCATGAACACTGAAGCTTTCTTT. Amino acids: CASSFGQSTMNTEAFF.

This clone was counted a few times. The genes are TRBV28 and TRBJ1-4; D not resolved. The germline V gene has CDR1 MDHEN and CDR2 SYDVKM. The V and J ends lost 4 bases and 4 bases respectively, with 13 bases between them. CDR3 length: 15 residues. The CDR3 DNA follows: TGTGCCAGCAGTTGGGCCCGGGGTGTTAATGAAAAACTGTTTTTT. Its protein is CASSWARGVNEKLFF.

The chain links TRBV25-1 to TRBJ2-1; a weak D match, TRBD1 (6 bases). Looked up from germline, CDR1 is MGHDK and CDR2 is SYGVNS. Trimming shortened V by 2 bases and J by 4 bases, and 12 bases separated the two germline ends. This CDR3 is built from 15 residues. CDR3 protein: CASSEQGRGYNEQFF. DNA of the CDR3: TGTGCCAGCAGTGAACAGGGGCGAGGATACAATGAGCAGTTCTTC.